One and the same sample provided the 24 T cell receptor beta chains below, sequenced in a study of OX40 agonist ivuxolimab in advanced cancers. Library preparation employed the immunoSEQ multiplex PCR assay. The clones in this table, taken by TCRdb from immuneACCESS, are in-frame only. Not every clone is retained; where verified, under half of the shortfall comes from an unresolved V gene, and the cause of the rest is unknown. A total of roughly 150,000 clones appear in this sample, roughly 94% of them only once. Clones ranked in the top ten supply about 0.3% of the sample. The sample consisted of CD4+ or CD8+ T cells sorted from blood, taken in a trial of the OX40 agonist ivuxolimab. The origin of the receptors is an adult with an advanced solid tumor such as melanoma, head and neck, liver or kidney cancer.

Of note for this clone: Compared with germline, one end of the junction differs, possibly owing to a read error. V usage is TRBV10-3 and J usage is TRBJ2-3; the match to TRBD2 covers 12 bases. The length of the CDR3 is 18 residues. Germline V gene lookup returns CDR1 ENHRY and CDR2 SYGVKD. The CDR3 nucleotides are TGTGCCATCGGTGAACCCCCGGGACTAGCGGGTCCCCCAGATACGCAGTATTTT. Encoded protein: CAIGEPPGLAGPPDTQYF.

This chain links TRBV5-5 with TRBJ1-1; D is unclear. This CDR3 is built from 15 residues. V lost 3 bases and J lost 1, with 13 bases in between. Germline assignment: CDR1 SGHKS and CDR2 YYEKEE (reference sequence). The CDR3 DNA is TGTGCCAGCAGCTCCTTTAGTCCGGGGAACACTGAAGCTTTCTTT. This translates into CASSSFSPGNTEAFF.

The V gene is TRBV11-3, the J gene TRBJ2-3; 8 nucleotides match TRBD2. With 1 base clipped from V and 7 bases from J, the junction kept 7 bases outside the gene matches. This CDR3 has 15 amino acids. Germline CDR1 reads SGHNT; CDR2 reads YENEEA. The CDR3 nucleotides read TGTGCCAGCAGCTTAGCAGCGGGACTAGATAATACGCAGTATTTT. The encoded protein is CASSLAAGLDNTQYF.

The rearrangement joins TRBV7-2 to TRBJ1-2, with D perhaps TRBD1 (5 bases). This CDR3 has 14 amino acids. Germline CDR1 SGHTA, CDR2 FQGNSA. The V and J ends lost 4 bases and 7 bases respectively, with 16 bases between them. CDR3: CASSSHSGGAGYTF. CDR3 bases: TGTGCCAGCAGCTCCCACTCAGGCGGGGCTGGCTACACCTTC. Variable domain in full (rest from reference TRBV7-2 and TRBJ1-2): GAGVSQSPSNKVTEKGKDVELRCDPISGHTALYWYRQSLGQGLEFLIYFQGNSAPDKSGLPSDRFSAERTGGSVSTLTIQRTQQEDSAVYLCASSSHSGGAGYTFGSGTRLTVV.

This clone was counted between two and nine times. The V call is TRBV4-1, the J call TRBJ2-2, with D possibly matching TRBD1 (6 bases). V was clipped by 4 bases and J by 7 bases, with 10 bases between them. The CDR3 length is 13 residues. CDR1 and CDR2 from the germline V gene are MGHRA and YSYEKL. CDR3 in amino acids: CASSPTGSGELFF. The DNA of the CDR3 is TGCGCCAGCAGCCCCACAGGGAGCGGGGAGCTGTTTTTT.

The V and J genes are TRBV4-3 and TRBJ1-2; 8 bases match TRBD1. Looked up from germline, CDR1 is LGHNA and CDR2 is YSLEER. This CDR3 is built from 18 residues. After removal of 1 base from V and 0 bases from J, the junction contained 10 bases not matched to a gene. The CDR3 DNA sequence: TGCGCCAGCAGCCAAGGGACAGGGAGGACTCCTCCTAACTATGGCTACACCTTC. It is translated as CASSQGTGRTPPNYGYTF.

The rearrangement joins TRBV27 to TRBJ1-4, with TRBD1 matching over 12 bases. In germline, CDR1 is MNHEY, CDR2 SMNVEV (reference sequence). CDR3 length equals 15 residues. Losses at the gene ends were 5 bases for V and 8 bases for J; bases not matched to a gene: 6. The CDR3 spells CASSLGQGAWEKLFF. As DNA, the CDR3 is TGTGCCAGCAGTCTGGGACAGGGGGCTTGGGAAAAACTGTTTTTT.

The chain uses TRBV5-1 and TRBJ1-1; TRBD1 matches 10 bases. Germline V gene data show CDR1 as SGHRS and CDR2 as YFSETQ. The CDR3 covers 18 residues. V dropped 5 bases and J dropped 6; count of bases not matched to a gene: 19. The CDR3 loop is CASRFSRDRGSIIAEAFF. The CDR3 DNA reads as TGCGCCAGCAGGTTCTCGCGGGACAGGGGTTCAATTATCGCTGAAGCTTTCTTT.

This clone occurred once. This rearrangement joins TRBV7-2 to TRBJ1-2; weak D call: TRBD1 (5 bases). The V gene lost 3 bases and the J gene lost 1 base, with 12 bases spanning the gap. The length of the CDR3 is 15 residues. The germline gives CDR1 SGHTA, CDR2 FQGNSA. CDR3 region: CASSLGHGFNYGYTF. CDR3 nucleotide sequence: TGTGCCAGCAGCTTGGGGCATGGCTTTAACTATGGCTACACCTTC.

V gene TRBV18 combines with J gene TRBJ1-1; D is perhaps TRBD1 (6 bases). The germline V gene has CDR1 KGHSH and CDR2 LQKENI. The CDR3 has 14 amino acids. Trimming removed 8 bases from V and 1 base from J, with 14 bases in between. CDR3 DNA: TGTGCCAGCGCCTACGGGGGCGGGAACACTGAAGCTTTCTTT. It encodes CASAYGGGNTEAFF.

The table lists this clone with a count of one. The chain joins TRBV27 to TRBJ2-2, with D maybe TRBD2 (6 bases). CDR1 MNHEY and CDR2 SMNVEV come from the germline V gene (reference sequence). The length of the CDR3 is 16 residues. V was trimmed by 5 bases and J by 6 bases, leaving 19 bases between them. CDR3 protein: CASSLLSGVGAGELFF. CDR3 nucleotides: TGTGCCAGCAGTCTATTATCGGGGGTTGGAGCCGGGGAGCTGTTTTTT.

The rearrangement joins TRBV29-1 to TRBJ2-2; D unresolved. This CDR3 is built from 13 residues. CDR1 SQVTM and CDR2 ANQGSEA come from the germline V gene. V dropped 3 bases and J dropped 3 bases, with 8 bases sitting between them. DNA of the CDR3: TGCAGCGTTGACGTAGGGTACACCGGGGAGCTGTTTTTT. Protein: CSVDVGYTGELFF.

The rearrangement links TRBV6-5 to TRBJ2-6; D unclear. Trimming pared 8 bases from V and 4 bases from J, leaving 15 bases between. The germline V gene has CDR1 MNHEY and CDR2 SVGAGI. This CDR3 has 15 amino acids. The CDR3: CASSKTEPGANVLTF. CDR3 nucleotides: TGTGCCAGCTCGAAAACGGAGCCGGGGGCCAACGTCCTGACTTTC.

The chain recombines TRBV30 with TRBJ2-5; 7 nucleotides agree with TRBD2. There are 13 residues in the CDR3. Germline CDR1 reads GTSNPN; CDR2 reads SVGIG (reference sequence). Trimming took 0 bases from V and 7 from J; bases not matched to a gene: 5. CDR3 in amino acids: CAWSVRGVGTQYF. In nucleotides, the CDR3 is TGTGCCTGGAGTGTTCGGGGGGTCGGGACCCAGTACTTC. The full variable domain, in which reference TRBV30 and TRBJ2-5 provide the parts outside the CDR3, is SQTIHQWPATLVQPVGSPLSLECTVEGTSNPNLYWYRQAAGRGLQLLFYSVGIGQISSEVPQNLSASRPQDRQFILSSKKLLLSDSGFYLCAWSVRGVGTQYFGPGTRLLVL.

The rearrangement joins TRBV5-1 to TRBJ1-5; D not resolved. The CDR3 sequence is 15 residues long. CDR1 SGHRS and CDR2 YFSETQ come from the germline V gene. V shed 5 bases and J shed 6 bases, with 18 bases lying between them. CDR3 coding DNA: TGCGCCAGCAGTCGGGGAGAGGGCATCAGTCAGCCCCAGCATTTT. Its translation: CASSRGEGISQPQHF.

This sequence joins TRBV5-1 and TRBJ2-7; the D call may be TRBD1 or TRBD2 (5 bases each). This CDR3 region has 15 residues. Germline lookup yields CDR1 SGHRS and CDR2 YFSETQ. V was trimmed by 4 bases and J by 4 bases, leaving 18 bases between them. CDR3 DNA: TGCGCCAGCAGCCCCATGACAGATGGAGGTTACGAGCAGTACTTC. Translating gives CASSPMTDGGYEQYF.

The chain carries TRBV5-6 and TRBJ2-5; D gene ambiguous. The CDR3 contains 13 residues. CDR1 is SGHDT, CDR2 YYEEEE, per germline. Trimming took off 1 base at V and 6 bases at J, with 10 bases between the two ends. This chain's CDR3 is CASSLISFQTQYF. The CDR3 DNA reads as TGTGCCAGCAGCTTGATTTCTTTCCAGACCCAGTACTTC.

This chain links TRBV5-4 with TRBJ2-1; 11 bases map to TRBD2. This CDR3 has 15 amino acids. From germline, CDR1 is SGHNT and CDR2 YYREEE (reference sequence). With V trimmed by 4 bases and J by 2 bases, 2 bases remained unmatched. CDR3 loop: CASSATSGTYNEQFF. In DNA form, the CDR3 reads TGTGCCAGCAGCGCGACTAGCGGGACCTACAATGAGCAGTTCTTC.

The chain carries TRBV5-8 and TRBJ2-1; TRBD2 matches 9 bases. CDR3 length: 14 amino acids. Trimming at V came to 4 bases and at J to 12 bases, leaving 11 bases not matched to a gene. Germline CDR1 is SGHTS and CDR2 is YDEGEE. In DNA, the CDR3 is TGTGCCAGCAGCGAAAGCGGGGGGCCACGGGGGCAGTTCTTC. Protein sequence: CASSESGGPRGQFF.

V usage is TRBV7-2 and J usage is TRBJ2-5, with TRBD1 identical over 9 bases. V lost 3 bases to trimming and J lost 5 bases; unmatched junction nucleotides: 4. Per germline, CDR1 SGHTA and CDR2 FQGNSA. This CDR3 contains 14 residues. The CDR3 DNA follows: TGTGCCAGCAGCTTCCGACAGGGGGGGGAGACCCAGTACTTC. Protein product: CASSFRQGGETQYF.

The V and J genes are TRBV7-9 and TRBJ2-7, with TRBD2 matching 7 bases. The CDR3 totals 12 residues. The V and J ends lost 5 bases and 6 bases, in that order; junction bases with no gene match: 4. Germline-derived CDR1 and CDR2 are SEHNR and FQNEAQ (reference sequence). The CDR3: CASSIAGVEQYF. In DNA, the CDR3 is TGTGCCAGCAGCATCGCGGGAGTCGAGCAGTACTTC.

The chain recombines TRBV18 with TRBJ2-1; TRBD1 agrees at 7 bases. V lost 2 bases to trimming and J lost 0 bases; unmatched junction nucleotides: 4. This CDR3 spans 16 amino acids. Germline lookup yields CDR1 KGHSH and CDR2 LQKENI. For the CDR3, the DNA is TGTGCCAGCTCACCATTGACAGGGAACTCCTACAATGAGCAGTTCTTC. Encoded protein: CASSPLTGNSYNEQFF.

The gene calls are TRBV5-4 and TRBJ1-2; 8 bases agree with TRBD1. The CDR3 length is 17 residues. Germline-derived CDR1 and CDR2 are SGHNT and YYREEE (reference sequence). V lost 1 base, J lost 4 bases, and 12 bases stayed unmatched. CDR3 region: CASSLSLGQGLPYGYTF. Written as DNA, the CDR3 is TGTGCCAGCAGCTTGTCCTTAGGACAGGGCCTACCCTATGGCTACACCTTC.

The J gene is TRBJ2-2, the V gene TRBV27; a possible D gene is TRBD2 (6 bases). From germline, CDR1 is MNHEY and CDR2 SMNVEV (reference sequence). V was shortened by 3 bases and J by 6 bases, with 11 bases between the two germline ends. CDR3 length equals 14 residues. CDR3 region: CASSFIWGAGELFF. The CDR3, as DNA: TGTGCCAGCAGTTTCATTTGGGGGGCCGGGGAGCTGTTTTTT.